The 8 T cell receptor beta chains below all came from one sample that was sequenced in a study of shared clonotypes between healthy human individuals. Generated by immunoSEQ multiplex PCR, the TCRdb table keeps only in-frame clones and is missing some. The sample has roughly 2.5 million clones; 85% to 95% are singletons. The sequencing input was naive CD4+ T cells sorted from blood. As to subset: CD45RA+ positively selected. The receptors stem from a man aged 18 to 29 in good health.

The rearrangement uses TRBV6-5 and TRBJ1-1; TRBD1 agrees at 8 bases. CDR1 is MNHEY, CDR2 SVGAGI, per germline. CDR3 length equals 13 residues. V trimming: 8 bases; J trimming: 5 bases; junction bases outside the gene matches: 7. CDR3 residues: CASHRTGSTEAFF. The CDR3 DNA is TGTGCCAGCCACCGGACAGGGAGTACTGAAGCTTTCTTT.

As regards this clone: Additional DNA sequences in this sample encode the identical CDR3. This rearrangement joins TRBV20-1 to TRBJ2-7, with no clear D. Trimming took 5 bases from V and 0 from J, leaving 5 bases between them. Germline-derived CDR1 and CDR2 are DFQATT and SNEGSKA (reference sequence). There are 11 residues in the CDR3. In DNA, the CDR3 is TGCAGTGCTGGTACCTCCTACGAGCAGTACTTC. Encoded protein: CSAGTSYEQYF.

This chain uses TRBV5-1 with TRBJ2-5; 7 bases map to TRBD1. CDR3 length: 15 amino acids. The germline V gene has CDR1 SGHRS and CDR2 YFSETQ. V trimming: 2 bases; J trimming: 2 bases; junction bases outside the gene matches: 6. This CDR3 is CASSFWTGPQETQYF. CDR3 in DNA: TGCGCCAGCAGCTTCTGGACAGGTCCTCAAGAGACCCAGTACTTC. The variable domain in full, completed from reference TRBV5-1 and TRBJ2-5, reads KAGVTQTPRYLIKTRGQQVTLSCSPISGHRSVSWYQQTPGQGLQFLFEYFSETQRNKGNFPGRFSGRQFSNSRSEMNVSTLELGDSALYLCASSFWTGPQETQYFGPGTRLLVL.

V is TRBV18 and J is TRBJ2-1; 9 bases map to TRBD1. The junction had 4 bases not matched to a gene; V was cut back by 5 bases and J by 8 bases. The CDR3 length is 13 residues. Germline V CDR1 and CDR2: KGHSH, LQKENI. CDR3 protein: CASSTDRGDEQFF. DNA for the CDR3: TGTGCCAGCTCAACGGACAGGGGAGATGAGCAGTTCTTC. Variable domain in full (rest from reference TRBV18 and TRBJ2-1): NAGVMQNPRHLVRRRGQEARLRCSPMKGHSHVYWYRQLPEEGLKFMVYLQKENIIDESGMPKERFSAEFPKEGPSILRIQQVVRGDSAAYFCASSTDRGDEQFFGPGTRLTVL.

The CDR3 DNA reads TGTGCCAGCTCACCACGCGGGAGGGCCGGGACTGGAAACACCATATATTTT. Translating gives CASSPRGRAGTGNTIYF. The rearrangement joins TRBV18 to TRBJ1-3; D is unclear. Germline loops: CDR1 KGHSH, CDR2 LQKENI. Trimming cost V 1 base and J 2 bases, with 15 bases left between them. The CDR3 is 17 residues long.

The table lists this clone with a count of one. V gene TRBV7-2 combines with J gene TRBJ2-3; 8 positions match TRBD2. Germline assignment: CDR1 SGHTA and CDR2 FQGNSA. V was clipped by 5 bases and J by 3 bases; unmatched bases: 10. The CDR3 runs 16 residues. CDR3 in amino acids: CASSLGNSGATDTQYF. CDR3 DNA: TGTGCCAGCAGCCTGGGAAATAGCGGGGCAACAGATACGCAGTATTTT.

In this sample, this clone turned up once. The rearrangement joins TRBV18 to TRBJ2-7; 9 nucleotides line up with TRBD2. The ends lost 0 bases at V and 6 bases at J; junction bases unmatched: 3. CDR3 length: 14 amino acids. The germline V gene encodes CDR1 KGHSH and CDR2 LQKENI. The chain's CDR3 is CASSPPSSGAEQYF. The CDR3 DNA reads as TGTGCCAGCTCACCACCGTCTAGCGGGGCCGAGCAGTACTTC.

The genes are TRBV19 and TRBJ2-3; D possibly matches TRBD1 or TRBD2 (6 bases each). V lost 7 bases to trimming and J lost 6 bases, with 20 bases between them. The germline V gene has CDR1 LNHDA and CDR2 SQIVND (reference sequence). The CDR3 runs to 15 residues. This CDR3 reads CASNGGRGSTDTQYF. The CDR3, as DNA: TGTGCCAGTAACGGGGGCAGGGGTTCAACTGATACGCAGTATTTT.